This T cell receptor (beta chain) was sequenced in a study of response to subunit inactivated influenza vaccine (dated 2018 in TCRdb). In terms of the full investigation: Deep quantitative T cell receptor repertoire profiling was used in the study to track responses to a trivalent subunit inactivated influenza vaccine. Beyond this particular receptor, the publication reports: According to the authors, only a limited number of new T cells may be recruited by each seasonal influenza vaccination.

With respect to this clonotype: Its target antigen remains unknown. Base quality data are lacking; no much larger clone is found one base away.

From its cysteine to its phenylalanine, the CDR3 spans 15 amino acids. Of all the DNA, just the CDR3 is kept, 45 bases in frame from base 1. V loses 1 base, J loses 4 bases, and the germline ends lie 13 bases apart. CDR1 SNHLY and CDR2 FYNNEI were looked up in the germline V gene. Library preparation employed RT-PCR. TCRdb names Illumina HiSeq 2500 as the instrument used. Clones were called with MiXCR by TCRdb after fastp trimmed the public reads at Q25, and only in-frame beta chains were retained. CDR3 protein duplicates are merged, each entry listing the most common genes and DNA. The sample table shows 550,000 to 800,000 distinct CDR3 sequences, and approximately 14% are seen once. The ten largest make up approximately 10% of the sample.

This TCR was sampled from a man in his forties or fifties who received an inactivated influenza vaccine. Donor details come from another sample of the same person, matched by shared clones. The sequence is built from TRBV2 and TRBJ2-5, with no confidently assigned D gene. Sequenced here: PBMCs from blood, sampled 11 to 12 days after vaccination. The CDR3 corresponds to CASSEGLPGGETQYF. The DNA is TGTGCCAGCAGTGAAGGTCTACCTGGCGGAGAGACCCAGTACTTC.